Listed below are T cell receptor beta chains from one sample, sequenced in a study of cytomegalovirus exposure and HLA in healthy donors. Assay: immunoSEQ multiplex PCR; the TCRdb copy retains only in-frame clones and omits some. The data show approximately 180,000 clones, about 80% seen once. The sequenced material came from PBMCs. The origin of the receptors is a woman aged 55-70 years in good health and CMV-seropositive. Each CDR3 is given with its conserved first and last residue. Fields, in order: CDR3 protein, CDR3 DNA, D gene, V gene, J gene, clone size. A D gene is named only where the DNA matches it firmly. Clone size is given for some rows only: seen once, a few or many times, or a class if the clone is expanded.

CASSAVGRRGAEQYF	TGTGCCAGCAGCGCCGTCGGGAGGCGGGGGGCCGAGCAGTACTTC	TRBD2	TRBV9	TRBJ2-7	NA
CASSHRQGSYNEQFF	TGTGCCAGCAGCCATCGACAGGGCTCCTACAATGAGCAGTTCTTC	TRBD1	TRBV7-3	TRBJ2-1	NA
CASSEWDRGVGYPF	TGTGCCAGCAGTGAATGGGACAGGGGAGTTGGCTACCCCTTC	TRBD1	TRBV2	TRBJ1-2	few
CASSYGDRDWGYTF	TGTGCCAGCAGTTACGGCGACAGGGACTGGGGCTACACCTTC	TRBD1	TRBV6-5	TRBJ1-2	once
CASRALGGANTGELFF	TGTGCCAGCCGGGCGTTGGGAGGGGCGAACACCGGGGAGCTGTTTTTT	TRBD2	TRBV6-6	TRBJ2-2	NA
CASSPSTSGITSEQFF	TGTGCCAGCAGCCCCAGCACTAGCGGGATAACGAGTGAGCAGTTCTTC	TRBD2	TRBV9	TRBJ2-1	NA
CASSLGRGHGTNTGELFF	TGTGCCAGCAGTTTGGGCAGGGGGCACGGAACGAACACCGGGGAGCTGTTTTTT	TRBD1	TRBV28	TRBJ2-2	NA
CAIRGLKTSGNTIYF	TGTGCCATCAGGGGACTGAAAACCTCTGGAAACACCATATATTTT	NA	TRBV10-3	TRBJ1-3	NA
CASSQGITGVNQPQHF	TGCGCCAGCAGCCAAGGAATAACAGGGGTTAATCAGCCCCAGCATTTT	TRBD1	TRBV4-1	TRBJ1-5	few
CASSHSGLGAYEQYF	TGCGCCAGCAGCCATAGCGGGTTAGGGGCCTACGAGCAGTACTTC	TRBD2	TRBV5-1	TRBJ2-7	once
CSVSQASGANVLTF	TGCAGCGTATCACAGGCCTCTGGGGCCAACGTCCTGACTTTC	NA	TRBV29-1	TRBJ2-6	NA
CASSLGGTGSNEKLFF	TGTGCCAGCAGCTTAGGAGGGACCGGGAGTAATGAAAAACTGTTTTTT	NA	TRBV5-4	TRBJ1-4	NA
CASSPLAGYTGELFF	TGTGCCAGCAGCCCACTAGCGGGATACACCGGGGAGCTGTTTTTT	TRBD2	TRBV7-6	TRBJ2-2	once
CASKAGSSTDTQYF	TGTGCCAGTAAGGCGGGATCTAGCACAGATACGCAGTATTTT	NA	TRBV19	TRBJ2-3	NA
CASSVGRDTQYF	TGTGCCAGCAGCGTAGGGAGGGATACGCAGTATTTT	NA	TRBV9	TRBJ2-3	NA
CASSPQDAQYF	TGTGCCAGCAGTCCACAGGATGCGCAGTATTTT	NA	TRBV7-2	TRBJ2-3	NA
CASSSQGYGDTEAFF	TGTGCCAGCAGTTCACAGGGGTACGGAGACACTGAAGCTTTCTTT	TRBD1	TRBV27	TRBJ1-1	NA
CAWRAQGIGELFF	TGTGCCTGGAGAGCTCAGGGAATCGGGGAGCTGTTTTTT	NA	TRBV30	TRBJ2-2	NA
CASIPSPPGTSLDEQYF	TGTGCCAGCATCCCTTCCCCTCCTGGGACTAGTTTGGACGAGCAGTACTTC	TRBD2	TRBV28	TRBJ2-7	NA
CASSSHPGQGAYEQYF	TGTGCCAGTAGTAGTCACCCTGGACAGGGGGCTTACGAGCAGTACTTC	TRBD1	TRBV19	TRBJ2-7	NA
CASSRGEGRNEQFF	TGTGCCAGCTCACGGGGGGAGGGCCGCAATGAGCAGTTCTTC	TRBD2	TRBV18	TRBJ2-1	once
CASSPEKRSNPTTHTDTQYF	TGCGCCAGCAGCCCGGAGAAACGATCCAATCCAACCACCCACACAGATACGCAGTATTTT	NA	TRBV23-1	TRBJ2-3	NA
CASSLIRGPGYEQYF	TGCGCCAGCAGCTTGATAAGGGGGCCGGGATACGAGCAGTACTTC	TRBD1	TRBV5-1	TRBJ2-7	NA
CASNVGGGAYEQYF	TGCGCCAGCAACGTGGGAGGGGGGGCCTACGAGCAGTACTTC	NA	TRBV5-1	TRBJ2-7	NA
CSVDQTGHNEQFF	TGCAGCGTTGACCAGACAGGGCACAATGAGCAGTTCTTC	TRBD1	TRBV29-1	TRBJ2-1	once
CAPRQRHSYEQYF	TGCGCCCCGAGACAGCGACACTCCTACGAGCAGTACTTC	NA	TRBV10-1	TRBJ2-7	NA
CASSLGQGHEKLFF	TGTGCCAGCAGCTTAGGACAGGGCCATGAAAAACTGTTTTTT	TRBD1	TRBV11-2	TRBJ1-4	NA
CAISPGGTRDEQFF	TGTGCCATCAGTCCCGGAGGGACTAGGGATGAGCAGTTCTTC	TRBD2	TRBV10-3	TRBJ2-1	once
CASSVGQALSGNTIYF	TGTGCCAGCAGCGTAGGACAGGCCCTCTCTGGAAACACCATATATTTT	NA	TRBV9	TRBJ1-3	NA
CASIREGPNQPQHF	TGTGCCAGTATAAGGGAGGGTCCCAATCAGCCCCAGCATTTT	NA	TRBV19	TRBJ1-5	NA
CASSEGQGNSYEQYF	TGTGCCAGCAGCGAAGGACAGGGAAACTCCTACGAGCAGTACTTC	TRBD1	TRBV9	TRBJ2-7	NA
CASRDSINSPLHF	TGTGCCAGTCGGGACAGCATTAATTCACCCCTCCACTTT	TRBD1	TRBV28	TRBJ1-6	NA
CASSGDMNTEAFF	TGTGCCAGTTCGGGGGATATGAACACTGAAGCTTTCTTT	NA	TRBV5-5	TRBJ1-1	NA
CASSKNWDRKRADTQYF	TGCGCCAGCAGCAAAAATTGGGACAGGAAAAGGGCAGATACGCAGTATTTT	TRBD1	TRBV23-1	TRBJ2-3	NA
CASRNKGQEITGELFF	TGTGCCAGCAGAAATAAGGGACAGGAGATCACCGGGGAGCTGTTTTTT	TRBD1	TRBV7-3	TRBJ2-2	NA
CASRTGLNTEAFF	TGTGCCAGCAGAACAGGGTTGAACACTGAAGCTTTCTTT	NA	TRBV6-5	TRBJ1-1	few
CASSPEQDRRQKLFF	TGTGCCAGCAGCCCAGAGCAGGACAGGAGACAAAAACTGTTTTTT	TRBD1	TRBV4-2	TRBJ1-4	NA
CASRPSGTGYYGYTF	TGTGCCAGCAGGCCCTCCGGGACAGGGTACTATGGCTACACCTTC	TRBD1	TRBV7-2	TRBJ1-2	NA
CASKDDSNYGYTF	TGTGCCAGTAAGGATGACAGCAACTATGGCTACACCTTC	NA	TRBV19	TRBJ1-2	NA
CASSNAGQGGQPQHF	TGTGCCAGCAGCAACGCGGGACAGGGCGGTCAGCCCCAGCATTTT	TRBD1	TRBV5-8	TRBJ1-5	NA
CASRRTGGNLMKQFF	TGTGCCAGCAGACGGACAGGGGGAAACCTTATGAAGCAGTTCTTC	TRBD1	TRBV6-1	TRBJ2-1	NA
CASSLTLGQGDNEQFF	TGTGCCAGCAGCTTAACTTTGGGACAGGGAGATAATGAGCAGTTCTTC	TRBD1	TRBV7-9	TRBJ2-1	NA
CASSRTRSDTQYF	TGTGCCAGCAGTCGGACACGGTCAGATACGCAGTATTTT	NA	TRBV6-4	TRBJ2-3	NA
CASSVVGGGRDEQYF	TGTGCCAGCAGCGTAGTCGGGGGAGGGAGGGACGAGCAGTACTTC	TRBD2	TRBV9	TRBJ2-7	NA
CAWSPGTSGRFGQFF	TGTGCCTGGAGTCCCGGGACTAGCGGGAGGTTCGGGCAGTTCTTC	TRBD2	TRBV30	TRBJ2-1	once
CGFLKGAMNTEAFF	TGCGGCTTTTTAAAGGGGGCAATGAACACTGAAGCTTTCTTT	TRBD1	TRBV29-1	TRBJ1-1	NA
CSPQGRGEQYF	TGCAGCCCGCAGGGGAGAGGTGAGCAGTACTTC	NA	TRBV20-1	TRBJ2-7	NA
CASSLSGRARRAAFF	TGTGCCAGCAGTTTAAGCGGTCGGGCACGTCGAGCAGCTTTCTTT	NA	TRBV28	TRBJ1-1	NA
CASSKLPSGANGLTF	TGTGCCAGCAGCAAATTGCCCTCTGGGGCCAACGGCCTGACTTTC	NA	TRBV21-1	TRBJ2-6	NA
CAWSVRGGPQHF	TGTGCCTGGAGTGTACGGGGGGGTCCCCAGCATTTT	NA	TRBV30	TRBJ1-5	few
CASSLVARSGGTDTQYF	TGTGCCAGCAGCTTAGTTGCTCGGAGTGGCGGCACAGATACGCAGTATTTT	NA	TRBV7-2	TRBJ2-3	NA